These T cell receptor beta chains were read from a single sample in a study of cytomegalovirus exposure and HLA in healthy donors. Sequencing used immunoSEQ multiplex PCR; TCRdb keeps in-frame clones, though not all of them. The sample lists 150,000 or so clones; about 74% were seen once. Specimen: PBMCs. The receptors shown here come from a young man in good health and CMV-seropositive. Both conserved end residues are part of each CDR3. A D gene is named only where the DNA matches it firmly. Not every row has a clone size; where given, it reads once, few, many or a size class.

TRBV18,once,TRBJ1-1,TRBD1,15,CASSPLAGGLAEAFF,TGTGCCAGCTCACCACTGGCAGGGGGCCTGGCTGAAGCTTTCTTT
TRBV5-1,-,TRBJ2-7,TRBD1,15,CASSLGDRVRYEQYF,TGCGCCAGCAGCTTGGGCGACAGGGTAAGGTACGAGCAGTACTTC
TRBV28,-,TRBJ2-1,TRBD1,14,CASSLGTDYNEQFF,TGTGCCAGCAGCCTAGGGACAGACTACAATGAGCAGTTCTTC
TRBV5-1,-,TRBJ2-5,TRBD1,14,CASSPGQGQETQYF,TGCGCCAGCAGCCCGGGACAGGGTCAGGAGACCCAGTACTTC
TRBV28,-,TRBJ1-5,-,12,CASSQGNQPQHF,TGTGCCAGCAGTCAGGGGAATCAGCCCCAGCATTTT
TRBV9,-,TRBJ2-1,TRBD1,13,CASSLQGANEQFF,TGTGCCAGCAGCCTCCAGGGGGCCAATGAGCAGTTCTTC
TRBV6-5,-,TRBJ2-7,TRBD1,15,CASSPQGTALYEQYF,TGTGCCAGCAGCCCCCAGGGGACAGCACTCTACGAGCAGTACTTC
TRBV2,-,TRBJ2-7,-,12,CASSDRGYEQYF,TGTGCCAGCAGTGACAGGGGATACGAGCAGTACTTC
TRBV30,-,TRBJ1-1,TRBD1,14,CAWKGDRRNTEAFF,TGTGCCTGGAAAGGGGACAGGAGGAACACTGAAGCTTTCTTT
TRBV5-5,-,TRBJ1-4,-,15,CASSLSGRMDEKLFF,TGTGCCAGCAGCTTGTCGGGTCGGATGGATGAAAAACTGTTTTTT
TRBV29-1,-,TRBJ1-2,-,14,CSVEGGAGAGGYTF,TGCAGCGTTGAAGGAGGGGCGGGGGCGGGTGGCTACACCTTC
TRBV25-1,-,TRBJ2-7,-,13,CASRRSDAYEQYF,TGTGCCAGCAGGAGGTCTGATGCCTACGAGCAGTACTTC
TRBV18,-,TRBJ1-1,-,13,CASSPIRDTEAFF,TGTGCCAGCTCACCAATTCGGGACACTGAAGCTTTCTTT
TRBV5-4,-,TRBJ1-4,TRBD1,15,CASSTRTGPNEKLFF,TGTGCCAGCAGCACCCGGACAGGGCCTAATGAAAAACTGTTTTTT
TRBV7-3,-,TRBJ2-3,TRBD2,16,CASIDWREASTDTQYF,TGTGCCAGCATCGATTGGCGGGAGGCGTCCACAGATACGCAGTATTTT
TRBV28,-,TRBJ2-7,-,14,CASSLQGSTYEQYF,TGTGCCAGCAGCTTACAGGGCTCCACCTACGAGCAGTACTTC
TRBV29-1,-,TRBJ2-3,TRBD2,16,CSVEGEKRGGTDTQYF,TGCAGCGTTGAAGGAGAGAAGCGGGGGGGCACAGATACGCAGTATTTT
TRBV2,few,TRBJ1-2,TRBD1,16,CASSEALRDRSYGYTF,TGTGCCAGCAGTGAAGCGCTCCGGGACAGATCCTATGGCTACACCTTC
TRBV7-2,-,TRBJ2-2,-,16,CASSLHSGINTGELFF,TGTGCCAGCAGCCTCCATTCCGGGATAAACACCGGGGAGCTGTTTTTT
TRBV29-1,-,TRBJ2-5,TRBD1,13,CSVEPGGFETQYF,TGCAGCGTGGAACCAGGGGGCTTCGAGACCCAGTACTTC
TRBV5-4,-,TRBJ2-2,TRBD1,16,CASSLGGTGYTGELFF,TGTGCCAGCAGCTTGGGCGGGACAGGATACACCGGGGAGCTGTTTTTT
TRBV9,once,TRBJ2-3,TRBD1,15,CASSARQGSTDTQYF,TGTGCCAGCAGCGCCCGACAGGGGAGCACAGATACGCAGTATTTT
TRBV6-5,-,TRBJ2-7,TRBD1,15,CASAAAGRGLGEQYF,TGTGCCAGCGCCGCGGCGGGCAGGGGGCTAGGCGAGCAGTACTTC
TRBV7-6,-,TRBJ2-1,-,14,CASSHGQQNNEQFF,TGTGCCAGCAGTCATGGACAGCAGAACAATGAGCAGTTCTTC
TRBV4-2,few,TRBJ1-5,-,16,CASSQDETARPQPQHF,TGTGCCAGCAGCCAAGATGAGACAGCCAGGCCCCAGCCCCAGCATTTT
TRBV19,-,TRBJ1-6,-,15,CASSIVPVTNSPLHF,TGTGCCAGTAGTATAGTACCAGTAACCAATTCACCCCTCCACTTT
TRBV4-2,-,TRBJ1-5,-,15,CASSQSRSSNQPQHF,TGTGCCAGCAGCCAAAGTCGTAGTAGCAATCAGCCCCAGCATTTT
TRBV18,-,TRBJ1-4,-,14,CASSPQGGGEKLFF,TGTGCCAGCTCACCACAGGGAGGAGGGGAAAAACTGTTTTTT
TRBV7-2,-,TRBJ2-3,-,16,CASSLVVQGSTDTQYF,TGTGCCAGCAGCTTAGTGGTCCAGGGGAGCACAGATACGCAGTATTTT
TRBV6-5,-,TRBJ1-2,TRBD1,14,CASSYDRANYGYTF,TGTGCCAGCAGTTACGACAGGGCGAACTATGGCTACACCTTC
TRBV19,-,TRBJ2-7,TRBD2,14,CASTPTGLPTEQYF,TGTGCCAGTACCCCGACGGGACTACCTACCGAGCAGTACTTC
TRBV19,-,TRBJ1-2,-,15,CASSIGAELDYGYTF,TGTGCCAGTAGTATAGGGGCTGAGCTGGACTATGGCTACACCTTC
TRBV29-1,-,TRBJ1-2,-,11,CSVATNYGYTF,TGCAGCGTTGCAACTAACTATGGCTACACCTTC
TRBV6-5,-,TRBJ2-3,-,12,CASAPRADTQYF,TGTGCCAGCGCCCCCCGGGCAGATACGCAGTATTTT
TRBV5-1,-,TRBJ1-4,TRBD1,15,CASSLAGTGDEKLFF,TGCGCCAGCAGCTTGGCCGGGACAGGGGATGAAAAACTGTTTTTT
TRBV5-4,-,TRBJ2-3,-,16,CASSTAPGEVTDTQYF,TGTGCCAGCAGTACGGCTCCCGGGGAGGTCACAGATACGCAGTATTTT
TRBV7-9,-,TRBJ2-7,-,15,CASSFQGGLSYEQYF,TGTGCCAGCAGCTTCCAGGGGGGACTCTCCTACGAGCAGTACTTC
TRBV13,-,TRBJ2-1,TRBD1,12,CASSLTGFEQFF,TGTGCCAGCAGCTTGACAGGGTTTGAGCAGTTCTTC
TRBV6-5,few,TRBJ1-5,-,13,CASSPKSNQPQHF,TGTGCCAGCAGCCCTAAGAGCAATCAGCCCCAGCATTTT
TRBV4-3,-,TRBJ2-1,-,11,CASRSGTEQFF,TGCGCCAGCAGGTCCGGGACAGAGCAGTTCTTC
TRBV27,-,TRBJ2-1,TRBD2,20,CASSLSVGLAGGEAYNEQFF,TGTGCCAGCAGTTTATCGGTAGGACTAGCGGGAGGGGAGGCCTACAATGAGCAGTTCTTC
TRBV5-4,-,TRBJ1-2,-,15,CASSLAGNWNYGYTF,TGTGCCAGCAGCTTGGCAGGGAATTGGAACTATGGCTACACCTTC
TRBV28,-,TRBJ1-3,-,15,CASSPQVLSGNTIYF,TGTGCCAGCAGTCCACAGGTGCTCTCTGGAAACACCATATATTTT
TRBV29-1,-,TRBJ1-4,TRBD1,13,CSVGDRGSGKLFF,TGCAGCGTCGGGGACAGGGGTAGTGGAAAACTGTTTTTT
TRBV5-1,-,TRBJ1-2,-,14,CASSLARDSYGYTF,TGCGCCAGCAGCTTGGCCCGGGATAGCTATGGCTACACCTTC
TRBV7-8,-,TRBJ2-1,TRBD1,15,CASSRRTTGLNEQFF,TGTGCCAGCAGCCGAAGGACGACAGGGCTCAATGAGCAGTTCTTC
TRBV10-3,-,TRBJ2-6,-,16,CAVSGSGVSGANVLTF,TGTGCCGTCTCGGGATCCGGGGTGTCTGGGGCCAACGTCCTGACTTTC